This T cell receptor beta chain was recorded in a study of T cells in Graves' hyperthyroidism and ophthalmopathy. Amplification yielded TCR beta CDR3 regions, with RNA transcripts as the source. The study used the HTBI primer set for a first-round RT-PCR of the TCR CDR3. TCRdb itself ran the multiplex PCR reads through MiXCR, one entry per CDR3 protein. The sample contains around 420,000 distinct CDR3 sequences, approximately 14% of which appear only once. With a duration under 2 months, the hyperthyroidism was newly diagnosed in patients aged 18 to 65. At least ten counts were recorded for this clonotype. Sequenced: blood. This receptor was identified in a woman between 18 and 29 years old with Graves' hyperthyroidism.

CDR3 bases: TGCGCCAGCAGCCAAGGGTCGGGAGGAGAAAGAGGGGGATCCTACGAGCAGTACTTC. Its protein product is CASSQGSGGERGGSYEQYF. This chain joins TRBV4-1 and TRBJ2-7, with a weak D call TRBD2 (7 bases). Trimming cost V 1 base and J 1 base, with 23 bases left between them. The CDR3 has 19 residues. Looked up from germline, CDR1 is MGHRA and CDR2 is YSYEKL.